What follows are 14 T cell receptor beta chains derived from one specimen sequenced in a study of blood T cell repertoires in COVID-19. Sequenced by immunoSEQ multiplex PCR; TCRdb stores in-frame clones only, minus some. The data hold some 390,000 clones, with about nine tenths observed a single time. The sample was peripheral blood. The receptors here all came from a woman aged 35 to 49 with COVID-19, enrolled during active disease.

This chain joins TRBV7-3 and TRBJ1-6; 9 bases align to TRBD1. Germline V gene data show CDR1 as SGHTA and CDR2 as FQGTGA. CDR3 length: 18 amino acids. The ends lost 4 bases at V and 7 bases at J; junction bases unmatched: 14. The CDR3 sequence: CASSSVGPVGQGNSPLHF. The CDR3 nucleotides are TGTGCCAGCAGCTCTGTCGGGCCGGTGGGACAGGGAAATTCACCCCTCCACTTT.

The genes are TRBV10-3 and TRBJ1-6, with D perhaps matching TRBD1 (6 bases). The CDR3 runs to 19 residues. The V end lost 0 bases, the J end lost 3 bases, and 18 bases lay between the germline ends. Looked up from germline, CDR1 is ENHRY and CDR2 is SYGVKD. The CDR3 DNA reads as TGTGCCATCAGTGAGTCGCAGGGGCCATCGGCCATCTATAATTCACCCCTCCACTTT. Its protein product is CAISESQGPSAIYNSPLHF.

For the CDR3, the DNA is TGTGCCAGCAGCCTAAATCAGGGCCATAATTCACCCCTCCACTTT. Encoded protein: CASSLNQGHNSPLHF. This chain joins TRBV7-2 and TRBJ1-6; D possibly corresponds to TRBD1 (5 bases). CDR3 length equals 15 residues. Germline assignment: CDR1 SGHTA and CDR2 FQGNSA. Trimming cost V 5 bases and J 5 bases, with 13 bases left between them.

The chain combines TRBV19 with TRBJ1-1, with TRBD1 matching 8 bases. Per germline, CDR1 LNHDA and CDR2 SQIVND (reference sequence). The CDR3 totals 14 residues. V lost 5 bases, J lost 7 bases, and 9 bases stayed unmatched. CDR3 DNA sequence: TGTGCCAGTAGTTCCCGACAGGGGAATAGTGAAGCTTTCTTT. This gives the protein CASSSRQGNSEAFF.

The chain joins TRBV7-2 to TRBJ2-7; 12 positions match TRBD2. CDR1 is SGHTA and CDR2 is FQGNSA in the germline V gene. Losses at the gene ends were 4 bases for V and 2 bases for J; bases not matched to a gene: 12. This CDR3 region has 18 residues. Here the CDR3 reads CASSSPGLAGGLPYEQYF. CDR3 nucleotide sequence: TGTGCCAGCAGCTCCCCTGGGCTAGCGGGGGGGCTCCCCTACGAGCAGTACTTC.

CDR3 in amino acids: CASSRTGLNSPLHF. The CDR3 DNA reads TGCGCCAGCAGTCGGACAGGGCTTAATTCACCCCTCCACTTT. The V and J genes are TRBV4-1 and TRBJ1-6; 8 bases are shared with TRBD1. CDR1 MGHRA and CDR2 YSYEKL come from the germline V gene. The CDR3 totals 14 residues. V was clipped by 6 bases and J by 6 bases; unmatched bases: 4.

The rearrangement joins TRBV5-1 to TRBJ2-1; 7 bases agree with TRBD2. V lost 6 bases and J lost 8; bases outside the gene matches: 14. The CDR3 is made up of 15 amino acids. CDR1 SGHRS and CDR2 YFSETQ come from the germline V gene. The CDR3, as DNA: TGCGCCAGCACACCTCGGGACTATTCTATCCATGAGCAGTTCTTC. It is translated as CASTPRDYSIHEQFF.

As DNA, the CDR3 is TGCAGTGCTAGTTCTAGCGGGAGTTTCAATGAGCAGTTCTTC. The encoded protein is CSASSSGSFNEQFF. This chain connects TRBV20-1 to TRBJ2-1, with TRBD2 matching over 10 bases. This CDR3 spans 14 amino acids. The junction had 5 bases not matched to a gene; V was cut back by 3 bases and J by 6 bases. Germline V gene sequence: CDR1 DFQATT, CDR2 SNEGSKA (reference sequence).

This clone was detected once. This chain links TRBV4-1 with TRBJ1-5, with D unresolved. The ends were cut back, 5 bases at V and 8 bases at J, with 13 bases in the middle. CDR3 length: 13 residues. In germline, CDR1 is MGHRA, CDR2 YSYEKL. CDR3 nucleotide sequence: TGCGCCAGCAGCACCCTAAAAAGTGAGCCCCAGCATTTT. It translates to CASSTLKSEPQHF.

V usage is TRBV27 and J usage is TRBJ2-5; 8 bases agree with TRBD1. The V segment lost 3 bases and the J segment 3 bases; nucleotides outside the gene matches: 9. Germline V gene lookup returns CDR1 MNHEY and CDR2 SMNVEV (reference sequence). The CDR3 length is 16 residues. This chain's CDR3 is CASSFTTGTGKETQYF. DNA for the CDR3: TGTGCCAGCAGTTTTACGACCGGGACAGGCAAAGAGACCCAGTACTTC.

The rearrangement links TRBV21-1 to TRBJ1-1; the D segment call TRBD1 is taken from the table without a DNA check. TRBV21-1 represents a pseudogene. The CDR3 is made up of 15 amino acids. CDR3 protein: CASSNGPQGNTEAFF. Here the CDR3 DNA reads TGTGCCAGCAGCAACGGACCTCAGGGGAACACTGAAGCTTTCTTT.

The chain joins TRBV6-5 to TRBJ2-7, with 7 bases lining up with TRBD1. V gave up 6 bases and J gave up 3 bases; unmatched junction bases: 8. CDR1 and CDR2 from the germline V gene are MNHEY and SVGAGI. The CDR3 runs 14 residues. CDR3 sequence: CASRYPGQLYEQYF. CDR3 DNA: TGTGCCAGCAGATATCCGGGACAGCTCTACGAGCAGTACTTC.

CDR3 loop: CASSVGAGNLQETQYF. CDR3 in DNA: TGTGCCAGCAGCGTAGGGGCAGGGAATTTACAAGAGACCCAGTACTTC. J is TRBJ2-5 and V is TRBV9; possible D gene TRBD1, 5 bases. Germline-derived CDR1 and CDR2 are SGDLS and YYNGEE. Deletions cut 0 bases from V and 2 bases from J, with 14 bases between. The CDR3 runs to 16 residues. Based on the CDR3 plus reference TRBV9 and TRBJ2-5, the full variable domain is DSGVTQTPKHLITATGQRVTLRCSPRSGDLSVYWYQQSLDQGLQFLIQYYNGEERAKGNILERFSAQQFPDLHSELNLSSLELGDSALYFCASSVGAGNLQETQYFGPGTRLLVL.

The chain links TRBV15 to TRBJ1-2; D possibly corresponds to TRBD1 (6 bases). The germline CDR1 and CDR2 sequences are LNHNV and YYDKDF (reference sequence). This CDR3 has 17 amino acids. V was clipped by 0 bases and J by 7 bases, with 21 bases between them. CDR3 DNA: TGTGCCACCAGCAGAGAAACACGAAGTCAGGGGATAAGTGGCTACACCTTC. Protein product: CATSRETRSQGISGYTF.